This T cell receptor beta chain is drawn from a study of glioma-infiltrating T cells. Overall study results and limits: Non-neoplastic patients had below-expected tissue-blood divergence, while all gliomas exceeded expectation. Very few CDR3 sequences were shared between tissue and blood.

A remark on this clonotype: Its antigen is unknown.

Amplification of TCR alpha and beta CDR3 regions from RNA used iRepertoire nested multiplex PCR. MiXCR, run by TCRdb on the multiplex PCR reads, gives a single entry per CDR3 protein. Altogether 170,000 or so distinct CDR3 sequences are present, roughly 45% being singletons, with the ten largest covering about 5.2%. The sample taken for sequencing was glioma tissue, nonneoplastic brain tissue, or PBMCs (not recorded which). The receptor's source is a human donor with low-grade glioma or glioblastoma, undergoing nonglioma brain surgery, or in good health (not recorded which).

The CDR3 protein is CASRDIFGTEAFF. The CDR3 region has the DNA TGTGCCAGTCGTGACATATTTGGCACTGAAGCTTTCTTT. This sequence joins TRBV19 and TRBJ1-1, with D unresolved. V gave up 8 bases and J gave up 4 bases, with 14 bases separating them. The CDR3 loop spans 13 amino acids. From germline, CDR1 is LNHDA and CDR2 SQIVND (reference sequence).